The rows below give T cell receptor beta chains drawn from one sample of a study of blood T cells in healthy people across ages. TCRdb reprocessed the 5' RACE reads with MiXCR, giving one entry per CDR3 protein. Among hundreds of thousands of distinct CDR3 sequences listed, around half were seen once. The sequencing input was blood. The receptors stem from a man at least 80 years old in good health. Each CDR3 is given without its conserved first and last residue. The size of a clone is reported for some rows only, either as once, few or many, or as a class for expanded clones.

clone_size v_call cdr3_aa
many TRBV4-2 ASSQGLNYEQY
- TRBV24-1 ATSDHGTAQETQY
few TRBV10-3 AIAGQNNEQF
few TRBV7-9 ASSEGAVNTGELF
- TRBV7-2 ASNLGLAEGNEQF
- TRBV2 ASKWDRQETQY
- TRBV10-3 AISSVPQTGNYGYT
few TRBV5-5 ASSPSRAGDVYGYT
- TRBV10-3 AIRPTSDNSYEQY
few TRBV2 ASRPNPRLAGGGYEQY
- TRBV30 AWSVMSGDTQY
- TRBV6-2/TRBV6-3 ASSTTGTSRKTQY
- TRBV20-1 SARAPGGGYDETQY
- TRBV20-1 SANPSGRRLETQY
few TRBV18 AGGLAVNEQF
- TRBV5-6 ASSSGPRAVGEQY
many TRBV12-3/TRBV12-4 ASSPSPRGNIQY
- TRBV7-3 ASSLDWKNTDTQY
- TRBV4-3 ASSHRAGVETQY
- TRBV29-1 SARAGDATDTQY
- TRBV5-1 ASSLASSGRYEQY
- TRBV20-1 SARQGTSGYEQY
many TRBV4-3 ASSQERAGANVLT